This is a list of T cell receptor beta chains from one sample in a study of cytomegalovirus exposure and HLA in healthy donors. The data were produced by immunoSEQ multiplex PCR, yet TCRdb's version contains in-frame clones alone and is incomplete. In the table there are 170,000 or so clones, 70% to 85% of which are singletons. What was sequenced was PBMCs. The origin of the receptors is a man between 18 and 35 years old in good health and CMV-seronegative. Each CDR3 is given with its conserved first and last residue. The D gene is left open where the match is weak. Expanded clones get a size class; other rows say once, few or many, or leave the size out.

abundance: few
v_gene: TRBV7-9
j_gene: TRBJ2-2
d_gene: .
CDR3aa: CASSLTGLTGELFF
CDR3nt: TGTGCCAGCAGCCTCACCGGTTTAACCGGGGAGCTGTTTTTT

abundance: .
v_gene: TRBV27
j_gene: TRBJ2-1
d_gene: .
CDR3aa: CATIGGDEQFF
CDR3nt: TGTGCCACTATAGGGGGAGATGAGCAGTTCTTC

abundance: .
v_gene: TRBV19
j_gene: TRBJ2-2
d_gene: TRBD1
CDR3aa: CASSQQGSLGELFF
CDR3nt: TGTGCCAGTAGCCAACAGGGGAGCCTCGGGGAGCTGTTTTTT

abundance: .
v_gene: TRBV7-3
j_gene: TRBJ1-2
d_gene: .
CDR3aa: CASSPGGGVSNYGYTF
CDR3nt: TGTGCCAGCAGCCCGGGGGGAGGGGTGTCTAACTATGGCTACACCTTC

abundance: .
v_gene: TRBV6-1
j_gene: TRBJ2-2
d_gene: .
CDR3aa: CASSEFETYTGELFF
CDR3nt: TGTGCCAGCAGTGAATTTGAGACTTACACCGGGGAGCTGTTTTTT

abundance: .
v_gene: TRBV9
j_gene: TRBJ2-6
d_gene: .
CDR3aa: CASSFLLPGAPGANVLTF
CDR3nt: TGTGCCAGCAGCTTTCTTCTCCCGGGTGCACCTGGGGCCAACGTCCTGACTTTC

abundance: .
v_gene: TRBV27
j_gene: TRBJ2-7
d_gene: .
CDR3aa: CASSLGHSAYEQYF
CDR3nt: TGTGCCAGCAGTTTAGGGCACTCCGCCTACGAGCAGTACTTC

abundance: once
v_gene: TRBV7-3
j_gene: TRBJ2-3
d_gene: TRBD2
CDR3aa: CASSPTSGGADTQYF
CDR3nt: TGTGCCAGCAGCCCGACTAGCGGGGGTGCAGATACGCAGTATTTT

abundance: .
v_gene: TRBV7-9
j_gene: TRBJ2-1
d_gene: .
CDR3aa: CASSLGLAGEQFF
CDR3nt: TGTGCCAGCAGCTTAGGATTGGCGGGGGAGCAGTTCTTC

abundance: .
v_gene: TRBV27
j_gene: TRBJ2-1
d_gene: TRBD2
CDR3aa: CASSLGLAGDNEQFF
CDR3nt: TGTGCCAGCAGTTTGGGACTAGCGGGTGACAATGAGCAGTTCTTC

abundance: .
v_gene: TRBV28
j_gene: TRBJ2-7
d_gene: TRBD1
CDR3aa: CASSRGDRGVYEQYF
CDR3nt: TGTGCCAGCAGCCGCGGGGACAGGGGTGTCTACGAGCAGTACTTC

abundance: few
v_gene: TRBV7-9
j_gene: TRBJ2-7
d_gene: .
CDR3aa: CASSAPGSPYEQYF
CDR3nt: TGTGCCAGCAGCGCCCCGGGATCCCCCTACGAGCAGTACTTC

abundance: .
v_gene: TRBV5-6
j_gene: TRBJ2-1
d_gene: TRBD1
CDR3aa: CASRETGLYNEQFF
CDR3nt: TGTGCCAGCAGGGAGACAGGGCTTTACAATGAGCAGTTCTTC

abundance: once
v_gene: TRBV19
j_gene: TRBJ2-3
d_gene: TRBD1
CDR3aa: CASSFRTGMTDTQYF
CDR3nt: TGTGCCAGTAGTTTCCGGACAGGGATGACAGATACGCAGTATTTT

abundance: .
v_gene: TRBV2
j_gene: TRBJ2-2
d_gene: TRBD1
CDR3aa: CAGGTGRNTGELFF
CDR3nt: TGTGCCGGAGGGACAGGGAGGAACACCGGGGAGCTGTTTTTT

abundance: .
v_gene: TRBV7-9
j_gene: TRBJ1-3
d_gene: .
CDR3aa: CASSRTGSPRSGNTIYF
CDR3nt: TGTGCCAGCAGCCGCACAGGATCCCCTCGGTCTGGAAACACCATATATTTT

abundance: .
v_gene: TRBV28
j_gene: TRBJ2-7
d_gene: .
CDR3aa: CASSLIDRRGEQYF
CDR3nt: TGTGCCAGCAGTTTGATCGATAGGCGGGGAGAGCAGTACTTC

abundance: .
v_gene: TRBV7-9
j_gene: TRBJ1-2
d_gene: .
CDR3aa: CASSHIFGHPPNYYGYTF
CDR3nt: TGTGCCAGCAGCCACATTTTCGGACACCCCCCAAACTACTATGGCTACACCTTC

abundance: .
v_gene: TRBV5-1
j_gene: TRBJ2-7
d_gene: .
CDR3aa: CASSRDYSYEQYF
CDR3nt: TGCGCCAGCAGCCGAGATTACTCCTACGAGCAGTACTTC

abundance: .
v_gene: TRBV7-3
j_gene: TRBJ2-2
d_gene: TRBD1
CDR3aa: CASSSRGRGTGELFF
CDR3nt: TGTGCCAGCAGCTCAAGGGGGCGCGGCACCGGGGAGCTGTTTTTT

abundance: .
v_gene: TRBV5-1
j_gene: TRBJ2-1
d_gene: .
CDR3aa: CASSLALSYNEQFF
CDR3nt: TGCGCCAGCAGCTTGGCTCTATCCTACAATGAGCAGTTCTTC

abundance: .
v_gene: TRBV7-3
j_gene: TRBJ2-1
d_gene: TRBD2
CDR3aa: CASSLSALAGSTEQFF
CDR3nt: TGTGCCAGCAGCTTATCTGCACTAGCGGGATCCACTGAGCAGTTCTTC

abundance: few
v_gene: TRBV7-9
j_gene: TRBJ2-7
d_gene: TRBD2
CDR3aa: CASSQELAESYEQYF
CDR3nt: TGCGCCAGCAGCCAGGAACTAGCGGAGTCCTACGAGCAGTACTTC

abundance: few
v_gene: TRBV18
j_gene: TRBJ1-6
d_gene: .
CDR3aa: CASSPLSTVNSPLHF
CDR3nt: TGTGCCAGCTCACCACTATCAACGGTGAATTCACCCCTCCACTTT

abundance: .
v_gene: TRBV7-8
j_gene: TRBJ1-2
d_gene: .
CDR3aa: CASQATDGYTF
CDR3nt: TGTGCCAGCCAGGCCACAGATGGCTACACCTTC

abundance: .
v_gene: TRBV4-2
j_gene: TRBJ1-6
d_gene: TRBD1
CDR3aa: CASSQVDDRANSPLHF
CDR3nt: TGTGCCAGCAGCCAAGTAGATGACAGGGCTAATTCACCCCTCCACTTT

abundance: .
v_gene: TRBV7-6
j_gene: TRBJ2-3
d_gene: TRBD2
CDR3aa: CASSSLAGGITDTQYF
CDR3nt: TGTGCCAGCAGCTCCTTAGCGGGAGGGATCACAGATACGCAGTATTTT

abundance: .
v_gene: TRBV10-3
j_gene: TRBJ2-2
d_gene: .
CDR3aa: CAITGTTNTGELFF
CDR3nt: TGTGCCATTACCGGGACAACCAACACCGGGGAGCTGTTTTTT

abundance: once
v_gene: TRBV5-6
j_gene: TRBJ1-4
d_gene: .
CDR3aa: CASSFLDRRSATNEKLFF
CDR3nt: TGTGCCAGCAGCTTCCTGGACAGACGCTCTGCAACTAATGAAAAACTGTTTTTT

abundance: .
v_gene: TRBV27
j_gene: TRBJ2-7
d_gene: TRBD1
CDR3aa: CASSYQGANYEQYF
CDR3nt: TGTGCCAGCAGTTATCAGGGGGCAAACTACGAGCAGTACTTC

abundance: .
v_gene: TRBV29-1
j_gene: TRBJ1-2
d_gene: .
CDR3aa: CSVEDWESYGYTF
CDR3nt: TGCAGCGTTGAAGATTGGGAGTCCTATGGCTACACCTTC

abundance: .
v_gene: TRBV29-1
j_gene: TRBJ1-1
d_gene: .
CDR3aa: CSVTVVNTEAFF
CDR3nt: TGCAGCGTGACAGTTGTGAACACTGAAGCTTTCTTT

abundance: .
v_gene: TRBV11-2
j_gene: TRBJ2-5
d_gene: TRBD2
CDR3aa: CASSLASGRNIQETQYF
CDR3nt: TGTGCCAGCAGCTTAGCTAGCGGGAGGAATATCCAAGAGACCCAGTACTTC

abundance: .
v_gene: TRBV13
j_gene: TRBJ1-4
d_gene: .
CDR3aa: CASSLSGQRNEKLFF
CDR3nt: TGTGCCAGCAGCTTAAGCGGGCAGAGAAATGAAAAACTGTTTTTT

abundance: .
v_gene: TRBV5-8
j_gene: TRBJ2-1
d_gene: .
CDR3aa: CASSFGSGVYNEQFF
CDR3nt: TGTGCCAGCAGCTTTGGTAGCGGAGTCTACAATGAGCAGTTCTTC

abundance: .
v_gene: TRBV7-2
j_gene: TRBJ2-3
d_gene: TRBD2
CDR3aa: CASSLWTSSDTQYF
CDR3nt: TGTGCCAGCAGCCTCTGGACTAGCTCAGATACGCAGTATTTT

abundance: once
v_gene: TRBV28
j_gene: TRBJ2-7
d_gene: TRBD2
CDR3aa: CASSLAGVAGLYEQYF
CDR3nt: TGTGCCAGCAGTTTAGCCGGGGTAGCGGGTCTCTACGAGCAGTACTTC